These 5 T cell receptor beta chains share one sample of origin, sequenced in a study of CD8+ T cells in alopecia areata. RNA extraction and reverse transcription yielded cDNA as sequencing template. Sequencing used immunoSEQ multiplex PCR; TCRdb keeps in-frame clones, though not all of them. The repertoire holds some 120,000 clones, with around 50% as singletons. The treatment: oral pan-JAK inhibitor, 5-10 mg twice daily. The sample consisted of CD8+ T cells sorted from blood, taken at week 24, from a patient treated with tofacitinib. The receptor set was obtained from a human donor with alopecia areata.

The chain combines TRBV10-3 with TRBJ2-5; D gene ambiguous. Germline V gene data show CDR1 as ENHRY and CDR2 as SYGVKD. The CDR3 length is 14 residues. Trimming took off 2 bases at V and 3 bases at J, with 10 bases between the two ends. The chain's CDR3 is CAISEGTRKETQYF. The CDR3 DNA is TGTGCCATCAGTGAGGGCACACGAAAAGAGACCCAGTACTTC.

The J gene is TRBJ2-7, the V gene TRBV27, with D maybe TRBD1 (5 bases). V dropped 7 bases and J dropped 2 bases, with 18 bases sitting between them. Germline loops: CDR1 MNHEY, CDR2 SMNVEV (reference sequence). The CDR3 has 15 amino acids. CDR3 residues: CASTRRWQGTYEQYF. The CDR3 DNA sequence: TGTGCCAGCACTCGCCGGTGGCAGGGCACCTACGAGCAGTACTTC.

A single count supports this clone. V and J are TRBV4-1 and TRBJ2-7; D is unclear. V was trimmed by 1 base and J by 0 bases, leaving 7 bases between them. This CDR3 is 14 amino acids long. Looked up from germline, CDR1 is MGHRA and CDR2 is YSYEKL. In DNA, the CDR3 is TGCGCCAGCAGCCAAGTTGGCAGCTCCTACGAGCAGTACTTC. Translating gives CASSQVGSSYEQYF.

The V call is TRBV2, the J call TRBJ2-1, with D perhaps given as TRBD1 or TRBD2 (6 bases each). CDR1 SNHLY and CDR2 FYNNEI come from the germline V gene. This CDR3 is 17 amino acids long. V was clipped by 3 bases and J by 1 base, with 16 bases between them. CDR3 sequence reads: CASSDSPGGPSYNEQFF. DNA for the CDR3: TGTGCCAGCAGTGATTCCCCTGGGGGGCCTTCCTACAATGAGCAGTTCTTC.

V usage is TRBV27 and J usage is TRBJ1-2; D is possibly TRBD1 (5 bases). Germline V gene sequence: CDR1 MNHEY, CDR2 SMNVEV (reference sequence). This CDR3 has 15 amino acids. With 4 bases removed from V and 4 bases from J, the gap between germline ends came to 16 bases. CDR3 DNA sequence: TGTGCCAGCAGTTCGGGGGGTCAGCTCGGCTATGGCTACACCTTC. Translated, it gives CASSSGGQLGYGYTF.